This TCR beta chain was observed in a study of cytomegalovirus exposure and HLA in healthy donors. The study ran its PCR with 60 Vbeta and 13 Jbeta primers. Sequencing used immunoSEQ multiplex PCR; TCRdb keeps in-frame clones, though not all of them. The sample lists about 94,000 clones; over 50% were seen once. The length of the CDR3 is 14 residues. Per the germline V gene, CDR1 is MNHEY and CDR2 is SVGAGI. The V gene lost 8 bases and the J gene lost 9 bases, with 17 bases spanning the gap. This rearrangement joins TRBV6-5 to TRBJ1-6; tentative D call: TRBD1 (6 bases). Input material: PBMCs. The TCR was taken from a man younger than 45 in good health and CMV-seronegative. In DNA, the CDR3 is TGTGCCAGCCGAACGAACAGGGATGGTTCACCCCTCCACTTT. Translating gives CASRTNRDGSPLHF.